This T cell receptor (beta chain) came from a study of human T cells and chemical hapten exposure. Across the whole study: TCR yields differed between samples (mainly from small differences in pooled library volume).

Unfractionated whole blood was the source of the extracted total RNA. A word on this clonotype: Its antigen is undetermined.

The length of the CDR3 is 15 residues. From germline, CDR1 is SEHNR and CDR2 FQNEAQ (reference sequence). The J segment lost 3 bases and the V segment lost 5 bases, leaving 9 bases of the junction unmatched. Findings and limits, study-wide: Following DPC sensitization, TCRs present above 1 in 1000 frequency showed no change.

The library gave individual cDNA molecules unique molecular identifiers. TCRdb passed the 5' RACE reads through MiXCR, listing each CDR3 protein once. The table has 70,000 to 85,000 distinct CDR3 sequences, around a sixth seen once; the top ten hold almost 7%. The chain joins TRBV7-9 to TRBJ1-2, with TRBD1 matching over 7 bases. The clonotype comes from a female donor in good health. The CDR3 DNA sequence: TGTGCCAGCAGCCCATGGGACAGAGCTGACTATGGCTACACCTTC. As protein: CASSPWDRADYGYTF.